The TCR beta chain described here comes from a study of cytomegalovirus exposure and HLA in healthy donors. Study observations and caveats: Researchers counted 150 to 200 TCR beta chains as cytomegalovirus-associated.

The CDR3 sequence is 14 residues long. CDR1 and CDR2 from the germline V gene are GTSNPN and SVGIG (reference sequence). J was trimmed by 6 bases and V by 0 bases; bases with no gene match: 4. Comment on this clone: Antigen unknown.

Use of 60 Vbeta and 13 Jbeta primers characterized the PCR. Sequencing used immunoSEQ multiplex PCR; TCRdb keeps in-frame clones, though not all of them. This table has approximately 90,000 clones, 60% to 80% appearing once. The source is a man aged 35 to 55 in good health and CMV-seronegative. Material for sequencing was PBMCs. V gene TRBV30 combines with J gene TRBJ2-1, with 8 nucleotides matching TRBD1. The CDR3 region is CAWSVRGLGNEQFF. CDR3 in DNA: TGTGCCTGGAGTGTCAGGGGGCTCGGCAATGAGCAGTTCTTC.